Given below is one T cell receptor (beta chain) in context. The sample originates from a study of blood T cell repertoires in COVID-19. Overall study: From the United States, Italy and Spain came samples of acute and convalescent COVID-19. Sample material is recorded as cDNA or gDNA derived from T cells, B-cell-depleted T cells, or PBMCs.

CDR3 size: 13 residues. V was pared by 1 base and J by 9 bases, with 10 bases between. Germline V lookup: CDR1 SNHLY, CDR2 FYNNEI. Participants, about 18 to 89 years old, spanned fewer than 30 US areas. Assay: immunoSEQ multiplex PCR; the TCRdb copy retains only in-frame clones and omits some. The data contain 95,000 to 150,000 clones, over 80% of them singletons. The TCR comes from a woman between 25 and 40 years old who had recovered from COVID-19. The source material was PBMCs or T cells enriched from blood (not recorded which). This chain joins TRBV2 and TRBJ2-4; tentative D call: TRBD1 (5 bases). CDR3 in amino acids: CASSEGQSGIQYF. In DNA form, the CDR3 reads TGTGCCAGCAGTGAAGGACAGAGTGGCATTCAGTACTTC.